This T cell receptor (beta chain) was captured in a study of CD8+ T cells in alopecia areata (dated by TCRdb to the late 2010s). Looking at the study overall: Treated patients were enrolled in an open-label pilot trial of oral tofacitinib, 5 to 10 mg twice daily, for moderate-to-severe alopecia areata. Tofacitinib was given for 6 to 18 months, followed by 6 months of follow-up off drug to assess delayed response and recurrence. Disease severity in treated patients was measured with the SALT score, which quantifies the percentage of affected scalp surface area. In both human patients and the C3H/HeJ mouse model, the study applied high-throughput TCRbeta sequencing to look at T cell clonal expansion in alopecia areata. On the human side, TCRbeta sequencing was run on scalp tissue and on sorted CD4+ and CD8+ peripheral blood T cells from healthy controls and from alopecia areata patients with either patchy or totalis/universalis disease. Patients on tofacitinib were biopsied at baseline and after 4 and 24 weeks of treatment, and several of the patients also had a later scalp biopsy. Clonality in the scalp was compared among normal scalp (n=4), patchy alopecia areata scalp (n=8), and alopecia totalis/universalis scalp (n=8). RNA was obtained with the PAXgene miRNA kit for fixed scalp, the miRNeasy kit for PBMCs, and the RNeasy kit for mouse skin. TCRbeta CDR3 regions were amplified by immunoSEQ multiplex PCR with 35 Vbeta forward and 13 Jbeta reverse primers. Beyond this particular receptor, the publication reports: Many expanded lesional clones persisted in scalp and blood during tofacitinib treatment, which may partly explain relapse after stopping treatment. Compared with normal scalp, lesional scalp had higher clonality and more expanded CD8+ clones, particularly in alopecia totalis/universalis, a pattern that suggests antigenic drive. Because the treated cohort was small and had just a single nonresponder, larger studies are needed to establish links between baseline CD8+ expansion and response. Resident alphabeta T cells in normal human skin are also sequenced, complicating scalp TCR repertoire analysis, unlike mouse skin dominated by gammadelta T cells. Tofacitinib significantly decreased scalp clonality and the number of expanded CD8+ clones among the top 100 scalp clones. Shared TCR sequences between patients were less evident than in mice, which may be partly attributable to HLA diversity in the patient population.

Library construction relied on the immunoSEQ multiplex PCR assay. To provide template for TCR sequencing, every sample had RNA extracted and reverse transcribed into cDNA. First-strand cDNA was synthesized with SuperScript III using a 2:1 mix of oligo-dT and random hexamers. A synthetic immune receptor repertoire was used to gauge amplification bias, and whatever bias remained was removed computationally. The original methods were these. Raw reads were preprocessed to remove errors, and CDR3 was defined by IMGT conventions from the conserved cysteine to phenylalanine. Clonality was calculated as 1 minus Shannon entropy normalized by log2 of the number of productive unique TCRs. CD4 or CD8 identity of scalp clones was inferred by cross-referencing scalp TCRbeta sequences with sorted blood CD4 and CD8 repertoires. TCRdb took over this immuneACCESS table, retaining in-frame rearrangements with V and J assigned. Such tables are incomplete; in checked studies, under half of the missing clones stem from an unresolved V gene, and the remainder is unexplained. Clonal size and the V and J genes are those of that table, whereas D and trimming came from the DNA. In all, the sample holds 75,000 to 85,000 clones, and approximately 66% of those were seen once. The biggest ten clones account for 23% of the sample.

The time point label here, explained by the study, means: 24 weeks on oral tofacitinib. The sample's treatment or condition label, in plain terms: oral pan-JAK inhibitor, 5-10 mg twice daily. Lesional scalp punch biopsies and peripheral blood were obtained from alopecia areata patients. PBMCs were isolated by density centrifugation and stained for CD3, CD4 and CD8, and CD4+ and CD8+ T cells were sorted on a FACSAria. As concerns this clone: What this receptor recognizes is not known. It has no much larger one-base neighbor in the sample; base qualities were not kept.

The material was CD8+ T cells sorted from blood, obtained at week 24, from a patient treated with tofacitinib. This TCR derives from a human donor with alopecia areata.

The DNA is as follows: TGTGCCAGCAGCTTAGTAGCGCGGGAGGCAGATACGCAGTATTTT. It translates to CASSLVAREADTQYF. The rearrangement combines TRBV7-9 with TRBJ2-3, with 8 bases aligning to TRBD2. The CDR3 starts with the cysteine, ends with the phenylalanine, and has 15 residues. The entry retains the CDR3 DNA only, 45 bases that are in frame from base 1. Trimming leaves V shorter by 1 base and J shorter by 4 bases, with the junction holding 4 bases beyond the gene matches. The germline V gene encodes CDR1 SEHNR and CDR2 FQNEAQ (reference sequence).